One and the same sample provided the 27 T cell receptor beta chains below, sequenced in a study of CD8+ T cells in alopecia areata. It was cDNA, reverse transcribed from extracted RNA, that served as the sequencing template. The protocol was immunoSEQ multiplex PCR, while the TCRdb copy is restricted to in-frame clones and leaves out a portion. The repertoire holds 5,700 or so clones, with around 58% as singletons. In alopecia areata patients, both lesional scalp punch biopsies and peripheral blood were collected. The sample in question was skin, obtained at week 0. All receptors come from a human donor with alopecia areata.

On this clone itself: The DNA is left out, because the CDR3 cannot be placed on it with certainty; the CDR3 is given as TCRdb lists it. V and J are TRBV18 and TRBJ1-1. Germline CDR1 and CDR2: KGHSH and LQKENI. The CDR3 is 16 amino acids in total, end residues counted. CDR3 sequence: CASSPRGLFFGTEAFF.

The rearrangement uses TRBV30 and TRBJ2-7; D not certain. The CDR3 runs 12 residues. The germline V gene encodes CDR1 GTSNPN and CDR2 SVGIG (reference sequence). The V end was cut by 0 bases, the J end by 4 bases, with 7 bases between. CDR3 nucleotides: TGTGCCTGGAGTGTACACCAATACGAGCAGTACTTC. Amino acid sequence: CAWSVHQYEQYF.

This chain joins TRBV5-5 and TRBJ1-6; no reliable D call. Between the trimmed V and J ends, which lost 1 base and 7 bases, there was a span of 15 bases. Germline-derived CDR1 and CDR2 are SGHKS and YYEKEE (reference sequence). CDR3 length: 16 amino acids. The CDR3 is CASSLTAGLFNSPLHF. The CDR3 nucleotides are TGTGCCAGCAGCTTGACGGCAGGACTTTTCAATTCACCCCTCCACTTT.

This clone came up a few times. This chain joins TRBV5-4 and TRBJ2-7; D is unclear. Trimming removed 0 bases at V and 2 bases at J, with 12 bases between. Germline CDR1 reads SGHNT; CDR2 reads YYREEE (reference sequence). This CDR3 is 15 amino acids long. In nucleotides, the CDR3 is TGTGCCAGCAGCTTGGGAAGGGTCTATACCTACGAGCAGTACTTC. Protein product: CASSLGRVYTYEQYF.

This rearrangement joins TRBV2 to TRBJ1-5; the D is unclear. V was trimmed by 4 bases and J by 4 bases, leaving 11 bases between them. Germline values: CDR1 SNHLY, CDR2 FYNNEI. The CDR3 contains 14 residues. CDR3 region: CASSGGQLNQPQHF. CDR3 in DNA: TGTGCCAGCAGTGGTGGGCAGTTAAATCAGCCCCAGCATTTT.

The chain joins TRBV11-2 to TRBJ2-7; D is possibly TRBD1 (6 bases). The CDR3 sequence is 17 residues long. V dropped 1 base and J dropped 0 bases, with 16 bases sitting between them. Germline values: CDR1 SGHAT, CDR2 FQNNGV. The CDR3 DNA reads TGTGCCAGCAGCTTAGGGTTTGTGGACAGTTTCTCCTACGAGCAGTACTTC. This sequence encodes CASSLGFVDSFSYEQYF.

V and J are TRBV5-1 and TRBJ2-2; D is unclear. The germline V and J ends were trimmed by 5 bases and 0 bases, with 8 bases remaining between them. The CDR3 loop spans 14 amino acids. In germline, CDR1 is SGHRS, CDR2 YFSETQ. In nucleotides, the CDR3 is TGCGCCAGCAGACGTTCTCCGAACACCGGGGAGCTGTTTTTT. As protein: CASRRSPNTGELFF.

This clone was found a few times. This chain connects TRBV29-1 to TRBJ1-4; D might be TRBD1 (5 bases). Germline CDR1 SQVTM, CDR2 ANQGSEA. The CDR3 runs 13 residues. V lost 7 bases and J lost 3, with 12 bases in between. The CDR3 protein is CSGSTGPNEKLFF. The DNA for the CDR3 is TGCAGCGGCTCGACGGGGCCTAATGAAAAACTGTTTTTT.

The rearrangement joins TRBV4-2 to TRBJ1-3; a possible D gene is TRBD1 (5 bases). CDR3 length equals 20 residues. The germline V gene has CDR1 LGHNA and CDR2 YNFKEQ. The germline V and J ends were trimmed by 3 bases and 3 bases, with 27 bases remaining between them. The chain's CDR3 is CASSHGIGRAVFRGGNTIYF. For the CDR3, the DNA is TGTGCCAGCAGCCACGGAATCGGCAGGGCTGTTTTCCGTGGTGGAAACACCATATATTTT.

The V gene is TRBV7-6, the J gene TRBJ2-5, with TRBD1 matching 7 bases. From germline, CDR1 is SGHVS and CDR2 FNYEAQ. The CDR3 runs 16 residues. V lost 4 bases, J lost 7 bases, and 15 bases stayed unmatched. CDR3 sequence reads: CASSSDLQGPPWTQYF. CDR3 DNA sequence: TGTGCCAGCAGCTCCGACCTACAGGGGCCGCCTTGGACCCAGTACTTC.

This clone was picked up a small number of times. The genes are TRBV6-5 and TRBJ2-2, with D unresolved. The CDR3 length is 14 residues. Trimming pared 5 bases from V and 5 bases from J, leaving 12 bases between. CDR1 and CDR2 (germline): MNHEY, SVGAGI. CDR3 coding DNA: TGTGCCAGCAGTATGCAACAGCTTACCGGGGAGCTGTTTTTT. Its protein is CASSMQQLTGELFF.

This clone has a handful of counts. The CDR3 DNA is TGCGCCAGCAGCTTCGTCTCGGGCAGGGACACTGAAGCTTTCTTT. Its protein product is CASSFVSGRDTEAFF. The chain carries TRBV5-1 and TRBJ1-1, with D possibly matching TRBD1 (5 bases). V lost 2 bases to trimming and J lost 3 bases, with 14 bases between them. Germline V gene sequence: CDR1 SGHRS, CDR2 YFSETQ. The CDR3 is made up of 15 amino acids. Filled out from reference TRBV5-1 and TRBJ1-1, the complete variable domain reads KAGVTQTPRYLIKTRGQQVTLSCSPISGHRSVSWYQQTPGQGLQFLFEYFSETQRNKGNFPGRFSGRQFSNSRSEMNVSTLELGDSALYLCASSFVSGRDTEAFFGQGTRLTVV.

The rearrangement joins TRBV27 to TRBJ2-1, with a weak D call TRBD1 (7 bases). Per germline, CDR1 MNHEY and CDR2 SMNVEV (reference sequence). This CDR3 comprises 14 residues. With 2 bases removed from V and 6 bases from J, the gap between germline ends came to 11 bases. CDR3 protein: CASSLLQGGNEQFF. CDR3 DNA sequence: TGTGCCAGCAGTTTACTTCAGGGGGGCAATGAGCAGTTCTTC.

CDR3 coding DNA: TGCGCCAGCAGTCACAGGTCCCACCCAATCTGGGACAGGGATACCTACGAGCAGTACTTC. Translating gives CASSHRSHPIWDRDTYEQYF. The chain links TRBV23-1 to TRBJ2-7; 9 nucleotides align to TRBD1. TRBV23-1 is an ORF, and what it does is uncertain. The CDR3 totals 20 residues. Germline trimming cut 3 bases from V and 2 bases from J; bases unmatched to any gene: 20.

This clone occurred a few times. The chain employs TRBV7-3 and TRBJ1-2, with 9 bases lining up with TRBD1. After removal of 2 bases from V and 4 bases from J, the junction contained 11 bases not matched to a gene. Germline V CDR1 and CDR2: SGHTA, FQGTGA. This CDR3 is 17 amino acids long. The CDR3 here is CASSLEPTGGLVYGYTF. In DNA form, the CDR3 reads TGTGCCAGCAGCTTAGAACCGACAGGGGGACTTGTCTATGGCTACACCTTC.

This chain uses TRBV4-1 with TRBJ2-1; TRBD1 agrees at 9 bases. The germline CDR1 and CDR2 sequences are MGHRA and YSYEKL. Unmatched junction bases numbered 2, after V lost 1 base and J lost 4 bases. The CDR3 covers 15 residues. CDR3 sequence (DNA): TGCGCCAGCAGCCAAGGGGACAGGGCATACAATGAGCAGTTCTTC. This gives the protein CASSQGDRAYNEQFF.

In its sample, this clone was seen a few times. The genes are TRBV27 and TRBJ1-2; TRBD1 might be the D (6 bases). Germline values: CDR1 MNHEY, CDR2 SMNVEV (reference sequence). This CDR3 region has 13 residues. The ends were cut back, 9 bases at V and 6 bases at J, with 17 bases in the middle. The CDR3 coding sequence is TGTGCCAGGAGCCCTAGGGGGGCCCATGGCTACACCTTC. It yields the protein CARSPRGAHGYTF.

This sequence joins TRBV6-5 and TRBJ1-3; 7 bases agree with TRBD1. The ends lost 5 bases at V and 2 bases at J; junction bases unmatched: 3. The CDR3 extends over 14 amino acids. Germline lookup yields CDR1 MNHEY and CDR2 SVGAGI. The CDR3 DNA follows: TGTGCCAGCAGTCGACAGGGCCCTGGAAACACCATATATTTT. Protein product: CASSRQGPGNTIYF.

The chain employs TRBV2 and TRBJ2-5, with TRBD2 matching 7 bases. Germline CDR1 is SNHLY and CDR2 is FYNNEI. The CDR3 has 15 residues. The trim removed 2 bases at V and 4 bases at J, leaving 7 bases unmatched. CDR3 amino acids: CASSELALAAETQYF. Here the CDR3 DNA reads TGTGCCAGCAGTGAATTGGCGCTAGCGGCAGAGACCCAGTACTTC.

This clone appeared a few times. CDR3 region: CASSLTYGYTF. The CDR3 DNA sequence: TGTGCCAGCAGCTTGACATATGGCTACACCTTC. This chain uses TRBV7-3 with TRBJ1-2; unclear D gene. Germline V gives CDR1 SGHTA, CDR2 FQGTGA. This CDR3 region has 11 residues. Deletions cut 3 bases from V and 5 bases from J, with 4 bases between.

The V call is TRBV20-1, the J call TRBJ1-2; possibly TRBD1 for D (5 bases). The CDR3 spans 11 residues. CDR1 and CDR2 from the germline V gene are DFQATT and SNEGSKA (reference sequence). Trimming took off 1 base at V and 5 bases at J, with 5 bases between the two ends. CDR3 DNA: TGCAGTGCTAGAGGGGGGTATGGCTACACCTTC. Translated, it gives CSARGGYGYTF.

This clone was recorded a few times. This rearrangement joins TRBV7-2 to TRBJ1-2; tentative D call: TRBD1 (6 bases). V was clipped by 3 bases and J by 6 bases, with 11 bases between them. Germline V lookup: CDR1 SGHTA, CDR2 FQGNSA. The CDR3 consists of 13 residues. CDR3 nucleotide sequence: TGTGCCAGCAGCTTCGTACAGGGAAATGGCTACACCTTC. Its protein is CASSFVQGNGYTF.

In this sample, this clone turned up a few times. The chain carries TRBV13 and TRBJ1-6; TRBD1 aligns across 8 bases. V gave up 0 bases and J gave up 5 bases; unmatched junction bases: 0. Germline lookup yields CDR1 PRHDT and CDR2 FYEKMQ (reference sequence). There are 15 residues in the CDR3. CDR3 DNA: TGTGCCAGCAGCTTAGGGGGACAGGATAATTCACCCCTCCACTTT. This codes for CASSLGGQDNSPLHF.

The chain couples TRBV18 to TRBJ2-5, with D tentatively TRBD2 (6 bases). Trimming stripped 3 bases from V and 3 bases from J, with 17 bases between. CDR1 is KGHSH, CDR2 LQKENI, per germline. The CDR3 covers 16 residues. The CDR3 DNA sequence: TGTGCCAGCTCACCGTCCGGCGGGGCGTCCAAAGAGACCCAGTACTTC. Amino acids: CASSPSGGASKETQYF.

This sequence joins TRBV7-6 and TRBJ1-1; 12 nucleotides match TRBD1. This CDR3 has 16 residues. Germline values: CDR1 SGHVS, CDR2 FNYEAQ. Trimming at V came to 1 base and at J to 3 bases, leaving 3 bases not matched to a gene. The CDR3 nucleotides are TGTGCCAGCAGCTTAGTCGGGACAGGGGGCTACACTGAAGCTTTCTTT. Its protein product is CASSLVGTGGYTEAFF.

This clone has a single count. The genes are TRBV2 and TRBJ1-1; D may be TRBD1 (5 bases). Germline V gene data show CDR1 as SNHLY and CDR2 as FYNNEI. The CDR3 is made up of 15 amino acids. With 4 bases removed from V and 0 bases from J, the gap between germline ends came to 12 bases. CDR3 nucleotide sequence: TGTGCCAGCAGTGTCGAGGGACGAATGAACACTGAAGCTTTCTTT. It encodes CASSVEGRMNTEAFF.

On this clone: Because the CDR3's place on the DNA is in doubt, the DNA is left out and the CDR3 is given as listed by TCRdb. The chain couples TRBV7-2 to TRBJ2-7; the table calls TRBD2, which could not be checked here. Germline CDR1 is SGHTA and CDR2 is FQGNSA. The CDR3 is 15 residues long, ends included. CDR3: CASSTGTFGAYEQYF.